The text below deals with one T cell receptor (beta chain). This CDR3 region has 20 residues. Germline values: CDR1 MGHRA, CDR2 YSYEKL. The trim removed 1 base at V and 0 bases at J, leaving 13 bases unmatched. The data are from a study of technical replicates of blood from four donors. Produced via immunoSEQ multiplex PCR; TCRdb's table is partial and in-frame only. This sample carries roughly 60,000 clones, about 95% of them seen once, and the ten largest clones take under 3%. The clonotype originates from a human donor in good health. Some clones in this sample may be carry-over from other donors' samples. The chain is built from TRBV4-1 and TRBJ2-4, with 9 bases aligning to TRBD1. Sequencing was performed on PBMCs. The chain's CDR3 is CASSQGGYGQGNVAKNIQYF. CDR3 in DNA: TGCGCCAGCAGCCAAGGGGGGTATGGACAGGGGAACGTAGCCAAAAACATTCAGTACTTC.